The entry that follows covers one T cell receptor (beta chain) sequence. Between the trimmed V and J ends, which lost 4 bases and 3 bases, there was a span of 10 bases. The CDR3 is 14 amino acids. Germline CDR1 SNHLY, CDR2 FYNNEI. This specimen comes from a study of blood T cell repertoires in COVID-19. Overall study: Italy, Spain and the United States were the sources of the convalescent and acute COVID-19 samples. From T cells, B-cell-depleted T cells, or PBMCs came the material, which was cDNA or gDNA.

In the authors' methods: Estimated nucleated cell counts came from reference gene primer amplification. The assay was immunoSEQ multiplex PCR, and TCRdb's table has in-frame clones only and misses some. V and J calls and clone size are copied from that table; D and trimming were computed from the DNA. Here the sample spans about 120,000 clones, roughly 79% being singletons. The origin of this receptor is a human donor in a cohort sampled during active COVID-19. The chain is built from TRBV2 and TRBJ1-3, with a tentative D call TRBD1 (5 bases). The sequenced sample was peripheral blood. The DNA for the CDR3 is TGTGCCAGCAGTGTTGGGCAGGGTGGAAACACCATATATTTT. It codes for CASSVGQGGNTIYF.